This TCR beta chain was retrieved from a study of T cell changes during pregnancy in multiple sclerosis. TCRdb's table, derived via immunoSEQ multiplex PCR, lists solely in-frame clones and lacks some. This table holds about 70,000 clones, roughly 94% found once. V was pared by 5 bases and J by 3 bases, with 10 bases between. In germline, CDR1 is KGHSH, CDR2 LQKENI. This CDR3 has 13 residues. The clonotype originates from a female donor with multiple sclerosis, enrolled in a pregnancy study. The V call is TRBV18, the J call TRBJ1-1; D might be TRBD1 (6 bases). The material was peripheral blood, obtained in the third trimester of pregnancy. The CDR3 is CASSLGGDTEAFF. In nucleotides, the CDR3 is TGTGCCAGCTCATTAGGGGGGGACACTGAAGCTTTCTTT.